This TCR beta chain was recorded in a study of cytomegalovirus exposure and HLA in healthy donors. Study-level findings and limits: Excluded: some indistinguishable V segments such as TRBV6-2 and TRBV6-3. The authors assumed roughly uniform sequencing depth across donors for presence/absence analyses. It is likely that the observed cluster of highly shared sequence variants was a sequencing artifact.

CDR3 length: 17 residues. V was clipped by 0 bases and J by 6 bases, with 20 bases between them. Germline-derived CDR1 and CDR2 are SGHDT and YYEEEE. A note on this clone: As yet, its antigen is unknown.

The PCR used 60 Vbeta and 13 Jbeta primers. Sequencing was performed with immunoSEQ multiplex PCR; in TCRdb, only in-frame clones are kept and a portion is missing. Among 150,000 to 200,000 clones listed, 70% to 90% were seen once. The clonotype comes from a woman aged 18-29 years in good health and CMV-seropositive. The specimen was PBMCs. The rearrangement uses TRBV5-6 and TRBJ2-3, with a weak D call TRBD2 (5 bases). As DNA, the CDR3 is TGTGCCAGCAGCTTGGTGTCTAGCACCTTTTGGGCGGATACGCAGTATTTT. Its protein is CASSLVSSTFWADTQYF.